A selection of T cell receptor beta chains follows, all from one sample in a study of blood T cells in healthy people across ages. In TCRdb, the 5' RACE reads were re-called with MiXCR into one record per CDR3 protein. The sample records about 1.4 million distinct CDR3 sequences, 45% to 70% being singletons. The material sequenced was blood. The receptors stem from a young man in good health. Each CDR3 is given with its conserved first and last residue. The D gene is left open where the match is weak.

v_call	j_call	d_call	cdr3_aa
TRBV12-3/TRBV12-4	TRBJ1-1	NA	CASSLTEYTEAFF
TRBV7-9	TRBJ2-7	TRBD2	CASSFGTSSYEQYF
TRBV2	TRBJ2-7	NA	CASSEWDSRPSSYEQYF
TRBV7-6	TRBJ2-1	NA	CASSSGRAADNEQFF
TRBV9	TRBJ2-5	TRBD1	CASSVGQGQETQYF
TRBV11-2	TRBJ2-5	NA	CASSLDESETQYF
TRBV6-5	TRBJ2-3	TRBD2	CASSYLRGGTDTQYF
TRBV7-2	TRBJ2-3	NA	CASSSGKGLITDTQYF
TRBV2	TRBJ2-7	NA	CAGRTSSVYEQYF
TRBV4-2	TRBJ2-3	NA	CASSQVRGAGTDTQYF
TRBV6-6	TRBJ2-1	NA	CASSYSRTSSNEQFF
TRBV20-1	TRBJ2-1	NA	CSARDFDSKSSYNEQFF
TRBV18	TRBJ2-1	TRBD2	CASSPIVPASGTYNEQFF
TRBV6-5	NA	TRBD2	CASSQLAGDGFEQYF
TRBV12-3/TRBV12-4	TRBJ1-5	TRBD1	CASSSSGTGRNRDQPQHF
TRBV10-3	TRBJ2-4	TRBD1	CAISDPGTGSYERYF
TRBV29-1	TRBJ2-1	TRBD2	CSVEPLAGLAENNEQFF
TRBV29-1	TRBJ1-2	NA	CSVESLAKSYTF
TRBV6-5	TRBJ2-7	TRBD1	CASSYGAGGTYEQYF
TRBV4-1	NA	TRBD1	CASSRGQAQNYEQYF
TRBV3-1	TRBJ2-1	NA	CASSQHSYNEQFF
TRBV3-1	TRBJ2-2	NA	CASSQVAGPGELFF
TRBV3-1	TRBJ2-7	TRBD1	CASTSPGQGTNEQYF
TRBV4-1	TRBJ2-1	NA	CASSLGPEAYNEQFF
TRBV20-1	TRBJ2-1	TRBD2	CSATLAESSYNEQFF
TRBV2	TRBJ2-2	NA	CASSVGVNIGELFF
TRBV7-9	TRBJ2-6	NA	CASSWNTGNRFLTF
TRBV6-2/TRBV6-3	TRBJ2-5	NA	CASRALDEETQYF
TRBV6-5	TRBJ2-1	NA	CASSRFGAGLYNEQFF
TRBV10-3	TRBJ2-1	TRBD2	CAISEPGGSGGTPSYNEQFF
TRBV4-1	TRBJ2-5	TRBD1	CASSQEPLTGLLETQYF
TRBV25-1	TRBJ2-7	NA	CASEYTESMPYEQYF
TRBV12-3/TRBV12-4	NA	NA	CASSTYLSREETQYF
TRBV5-1	NA	NA	CASSIRGASSYNEQYF
TRBV29-1	TRBJ2-7	TRBD1	CSVEDGSGGDRGYEQYF
TRBV20-1	TRBJ2-5	NA	CSAGRAGRQETQYF
TRBV4-2	TRBJ2-1	NA	CASSQDLKNEQFF
TRBV18	TRBJ2-5	NA	CASSPTDRQETQYF
TRBV5-1	TRBJ2-3	TRBD1	CASRSGQRAFTDTQYF
TRBV20-1	NA	TRBD2	CSAGLAGTSLEQYF
TRBV19	TRBJ1-2	NA	CASSRSMYYGYTF
TRBV5-1	TRBJ1-2	TRBD1	CASTPGTANRGYTF
TRBV19	TRBJ2-1	TRBD2	CASRLAGGPGEQFF
TRBV15	NA	NA	CATSNRLAVETQYF
TRBV27	TRBJ2-7	TRBD1	CASRRQGAGSYEQYF
TRBV5-4	NA	NA	CASSLVRASSYEQYF
TRBV28	TRBJ2-7	NA	CASKSGVYEQYF
TRBV20-1	TRBJ2-7	NA	CSARDEGSTYEQYF
TRBV7-2	TRBJ2-1	TRBD1	CASSPQGPEQFF